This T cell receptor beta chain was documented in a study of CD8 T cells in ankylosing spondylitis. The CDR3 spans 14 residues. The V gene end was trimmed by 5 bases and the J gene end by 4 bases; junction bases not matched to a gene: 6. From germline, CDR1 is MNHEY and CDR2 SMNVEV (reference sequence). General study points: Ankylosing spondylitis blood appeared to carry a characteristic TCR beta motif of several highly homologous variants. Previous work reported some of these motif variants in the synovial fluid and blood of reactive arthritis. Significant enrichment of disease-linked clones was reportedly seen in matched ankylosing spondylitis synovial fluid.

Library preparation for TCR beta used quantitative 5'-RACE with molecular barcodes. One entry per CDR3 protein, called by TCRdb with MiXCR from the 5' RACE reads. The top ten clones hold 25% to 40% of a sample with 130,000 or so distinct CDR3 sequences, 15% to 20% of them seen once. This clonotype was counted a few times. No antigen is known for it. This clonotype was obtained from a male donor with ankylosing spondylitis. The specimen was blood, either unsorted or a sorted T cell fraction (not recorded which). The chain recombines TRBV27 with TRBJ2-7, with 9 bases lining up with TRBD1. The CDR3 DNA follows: TGTGCCAGCAGTCCCTGGGACAGGGTGTACGAGCAGTACTTC. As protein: CASSPWDRVYEQYF.